This is a list of T cell receptor beta chains from one sample in a study of T cells in Graves' hyperthyroidism and ophthalmopathy. TCRdb reprocessed the multiplex PCR reads with MiXCR, giving one entry per CDR3 protein. This sample carries about 270,000 distinct CDR3 sequences, around 20% of them seen once, and the ten largest clones take around 65%. Sequencing was performed on blood. These receptors all come from a young man with Graves' ophthalmopathy. Both conserved end residues are part of each CDR3.

J,V,CDR3
TRBJ1-2,TRBV2,CASRREYGYTF
TRBJ1-5,TRBV24-1,CATSAQATSKPQHF
TRBJ1-4,TRBV28,CASSFRRGTEKLFF
TRBJ1-1,TRBV14,CASSQLRSGTLNTEAFF
TRBJ2-1,TRBV5-1,CASRAVDNEQFF
TRBJ1-5,TRBV28,CASSRQGRNNNQPQHF
TRBJ2-5,TRBV6-1,CASRPGQGALETQYF
TRBJ2-5,TRBV27,CASSPGGGAKTQYF
TRBJ2-5,TRBV2,CASSEARDGQETQYF
TRBJ1-5,TRBV5-5,CASSSYGEPQHF
TRBJ2-1,TRBV18,CASSPPSGNEQFF
TRBJ2-7,TRBV5-1,CASSLSGTELRVQYF
TRBJ2-7,TRBV6-1,CATDGQGRTYEQYF
TRBJ1-2,TRBV5-1,CAIGTAGGYTF
TRBJ2-2,TRBV7-2,CASSLVGQGFRELFF
TRBJ1-2,TRBV6-1,CAGSTLGTEYGYTF
TRBJ2-6,TRBV11-3,CASSRTGGSRSGANVLTF